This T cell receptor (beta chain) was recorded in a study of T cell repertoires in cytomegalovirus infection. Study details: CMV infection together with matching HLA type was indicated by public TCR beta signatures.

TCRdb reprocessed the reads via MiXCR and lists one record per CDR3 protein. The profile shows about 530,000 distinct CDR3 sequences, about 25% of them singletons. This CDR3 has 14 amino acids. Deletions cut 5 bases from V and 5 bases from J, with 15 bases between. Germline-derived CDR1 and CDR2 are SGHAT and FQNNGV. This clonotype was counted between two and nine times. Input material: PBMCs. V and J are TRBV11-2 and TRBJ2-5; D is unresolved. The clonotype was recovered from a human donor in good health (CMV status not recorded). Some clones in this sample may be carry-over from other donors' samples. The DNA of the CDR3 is TGTGCCAGCAGCCCGCTACACAGCCGGGAGACCCAGTACTTC. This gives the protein CASSPLHSRETQYF.